This section outlines one T cell receptor beta chain sequence together with its context. Its antigen remains unknown. These data belong to a study of shared clonotypes between healthy human individuals. Produced via immunoSEQ multiplex PCR; TCRdb's table is partial and in-frame only. The data hold approximately 2,000,000 clones, with around 93% observed a single time. Naive CD8 cells were CD45RO-negative, positively selected for CCR7, excluding terminally differentiated effector memory CD45RA+ cells. Each donor was a Caucasian adult residing in Nashville, Tennessee. Regarding the study as a whole: With few donors, the genetic and exposure-history diversity represented was limited. It was only blood that was sampled, and tissue repertoires likely differ. Relative to memory subsets, naive subsets generally showed larger estimated richness.

The receptor was isolated from a young man in good health. Some clones in this sample may be carry-over from other donors' samples. Sequences were obtained from naive CD8+ T cells from PBMCs.

CDR3 sequence reads: CASIGGGEQYF. The CDR3 region has the DNA TGCGCCAGCATAGGCGGGGGCGAGCAGTACTTC. The chain employs TRBV5-1 and TRBJ2-7; TRBD2 aligns across 7 bases. This CDR3 region has 11 residues. Germline V gives CDR1 SGHRS, CDR2 YFSETQ. With 6 bases clipped from V and 6 bases from J, the junction kept 3 bases outside the gene matches.